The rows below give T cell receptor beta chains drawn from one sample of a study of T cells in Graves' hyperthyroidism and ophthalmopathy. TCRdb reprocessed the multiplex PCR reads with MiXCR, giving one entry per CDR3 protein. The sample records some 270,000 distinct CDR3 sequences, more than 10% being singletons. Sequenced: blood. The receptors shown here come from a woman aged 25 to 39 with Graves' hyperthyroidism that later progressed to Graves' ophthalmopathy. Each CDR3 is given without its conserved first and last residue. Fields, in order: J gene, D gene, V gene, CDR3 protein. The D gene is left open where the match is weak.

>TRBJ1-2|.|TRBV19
ASSIPNLSRDGYT
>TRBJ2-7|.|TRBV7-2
ASSISRQLAYEQY
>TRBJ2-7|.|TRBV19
ASARDETYEQY
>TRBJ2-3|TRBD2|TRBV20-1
SARADQTSGSWDTQY
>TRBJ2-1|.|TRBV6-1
ASTPRSPSSYNEQF
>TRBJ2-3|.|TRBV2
ASSKREESDTQY
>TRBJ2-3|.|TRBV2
ASSDGFVTQY
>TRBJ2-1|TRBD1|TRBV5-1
ASSSDRGNEQF
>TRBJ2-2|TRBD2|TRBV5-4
ASSLGTSGLLGTGELF
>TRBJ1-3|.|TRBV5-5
ASSPVGGPSSGNTIY
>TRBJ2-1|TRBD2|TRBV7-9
ASSSTGLAAYNEQF
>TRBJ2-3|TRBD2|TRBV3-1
ASSQDSGRETDTQY
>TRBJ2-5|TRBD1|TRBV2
ASSTRTGVWTRANFETQY
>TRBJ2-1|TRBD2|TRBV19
ASRTTSGLPYNEQF
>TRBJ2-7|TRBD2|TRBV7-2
ASSWPSWREGGNEQY